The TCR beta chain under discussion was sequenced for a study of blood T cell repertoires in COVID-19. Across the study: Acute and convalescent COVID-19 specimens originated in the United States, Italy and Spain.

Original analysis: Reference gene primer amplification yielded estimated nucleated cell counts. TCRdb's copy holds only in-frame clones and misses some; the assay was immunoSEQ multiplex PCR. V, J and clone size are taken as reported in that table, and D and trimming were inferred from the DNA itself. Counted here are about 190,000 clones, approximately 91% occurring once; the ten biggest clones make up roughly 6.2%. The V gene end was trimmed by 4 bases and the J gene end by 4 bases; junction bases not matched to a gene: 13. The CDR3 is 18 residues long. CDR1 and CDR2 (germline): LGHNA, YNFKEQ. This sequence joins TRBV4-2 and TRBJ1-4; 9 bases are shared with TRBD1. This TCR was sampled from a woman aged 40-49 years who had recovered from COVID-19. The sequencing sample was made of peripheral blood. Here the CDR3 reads CASSPSDRGLTLNEKLFF. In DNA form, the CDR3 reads TGTGCCAGCAGCCCGTCGGACAGGGGCCTTACCCTTAATGAAAAACTGTTTTTT.